This T cell receptor (beta chain) emerged from a study of shared clonotypes between healthy human individuals. CDR1 and CDR2 (germline): LNHDA, SQIVND (reference sequence). The CDR3 loop spans 16 amino acids. Trimming shortened V by 5 bases and J by 0 bases, and 16 bases separated the two germline ends. Measured with immunoSEQ multiplex PCR; TCRdb has only the in-frame clones, and not every one. The sample has about a million clones, around 80% seen once; the top ten hold over 1.3%. The clonotype was recovered from a man younger than 35 in good health. Sequenced input: memory CD4+ T cells sorted from blood. Subset: CD45RA-negative fraction. The chain recombines TRBV19 with TRBJ1-2, with D possibly TRBD1 on 5 matching bases. Here the CDR3 DNA reads TGTGCCAGTAGTCCCACCGGGACTCATTCTAACTATGGCTACACCTTC. Amino acids: CASSPTGTHSNYGYTF.